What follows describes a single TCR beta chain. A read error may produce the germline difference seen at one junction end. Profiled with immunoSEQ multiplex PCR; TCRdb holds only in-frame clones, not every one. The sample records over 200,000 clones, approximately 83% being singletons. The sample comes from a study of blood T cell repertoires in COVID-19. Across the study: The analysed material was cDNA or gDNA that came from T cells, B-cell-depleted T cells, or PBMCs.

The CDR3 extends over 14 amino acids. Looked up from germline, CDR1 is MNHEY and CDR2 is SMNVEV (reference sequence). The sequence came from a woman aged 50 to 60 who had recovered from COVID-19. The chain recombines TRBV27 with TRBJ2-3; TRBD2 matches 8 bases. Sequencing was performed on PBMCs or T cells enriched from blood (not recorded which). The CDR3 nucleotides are TGTGCCAGCAGGTTATTCGGGGGGGAGGATACGCAGTATTTT. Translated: CASRLFGGEDTQYF.